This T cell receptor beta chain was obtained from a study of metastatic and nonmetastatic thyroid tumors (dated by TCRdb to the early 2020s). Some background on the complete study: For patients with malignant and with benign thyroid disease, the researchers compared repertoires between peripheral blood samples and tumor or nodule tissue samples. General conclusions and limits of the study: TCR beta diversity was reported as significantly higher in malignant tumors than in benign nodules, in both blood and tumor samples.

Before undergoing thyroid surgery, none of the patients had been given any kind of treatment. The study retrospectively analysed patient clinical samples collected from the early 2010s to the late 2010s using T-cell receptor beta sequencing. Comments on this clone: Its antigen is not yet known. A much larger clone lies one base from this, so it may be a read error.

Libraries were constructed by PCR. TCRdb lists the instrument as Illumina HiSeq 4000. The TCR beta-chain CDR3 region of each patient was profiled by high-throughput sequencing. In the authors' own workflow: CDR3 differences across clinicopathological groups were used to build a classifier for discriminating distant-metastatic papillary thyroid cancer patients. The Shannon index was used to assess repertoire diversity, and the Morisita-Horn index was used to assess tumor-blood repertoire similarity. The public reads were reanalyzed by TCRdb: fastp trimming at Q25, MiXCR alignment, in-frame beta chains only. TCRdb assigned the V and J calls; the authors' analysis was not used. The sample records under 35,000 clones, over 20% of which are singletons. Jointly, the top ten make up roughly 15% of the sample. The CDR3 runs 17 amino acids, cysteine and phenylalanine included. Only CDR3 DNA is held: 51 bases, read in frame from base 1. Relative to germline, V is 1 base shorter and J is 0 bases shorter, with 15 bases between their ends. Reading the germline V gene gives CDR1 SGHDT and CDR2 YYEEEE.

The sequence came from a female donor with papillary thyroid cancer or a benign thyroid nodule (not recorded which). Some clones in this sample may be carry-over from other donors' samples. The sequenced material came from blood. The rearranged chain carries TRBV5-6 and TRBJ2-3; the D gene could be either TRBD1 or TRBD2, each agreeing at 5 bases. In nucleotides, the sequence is TGTGCCAGCAGCTTGAATGTGGGACGGATAAGCACAGATACGCAGTATTTT. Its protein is CASSLNVGRISTDTQYF.